This T cell receptor (beta chain) derives from a study of cytomegalovirus exposure and HLA in healthy donors. Study-wide findings and caveats: Three CMV-associated chains were confirmed in vitro to be specific for CMV antigens. Judged likely to be a sequencing artifact was a cluster of highly shared sequence variants.

A multiplex PCR was run with 60 Vbeta primers and 13 Jbeta primers. Per the study methods: In a later analysis, the count reached 80 million or so unique TCR beta chains, with about 12 million shared. Clones were sequenced by immunoSEQ multiplex PCR, and TCRdb holds only the in-frame ones, with some missing. The DNA gave D and trimming, while V, J and clone size come from that table. The profile shows roughly 170,000 clones, around 82% of them singletons. On this clone itself: Its specificity is unknown.

The origin of this receptor is a male donor in good health and CMV-seronegative. The sample consisted of PBMCs.

CDR3 protein: CASSVPVNTEAFF. The CDR3 DNA reads as TGTGCCAGCAGCGTTCCGGTAAACACTGAAGCTTTCTTT. The chain recombines TRBV9 with TRBJ1-1; the D is unclear. The CDR3 sequence is 13 residues long. Germline V lookup: CDR1 SGDLS, CDR2 YYNGEE. Trimming removed 2 bases from V and 2 bases from J, with 7 bases in between. Supplemented by reference TRBV9 and TRBJ1-1, the full variable domain reads DSGVTQTPKHLITATGQRVTLRCSPRSGDLSVYWYQQSLDQGLQFLIQYYNGEERAKGNILERFSAQQFPDLHSELNLSSLELGDSALYFCASSVPVNTEAFFGQGTRLTVV.